The 30 T cell receptor beta chains below all came from one sample that was sequenced in a study of blood T cell repertoires in COVID-19. The assay was immunoSEQ multiplex PCR, and TCRdb's table has in-frame clones only and misses some. The repertoire includes around 140,000 clones, 86% of them detected once, and around 4.2% sits in the top ten. Input material: PBMCs or T cells enriched from blood (not recorded which). Receptors originate from a man aged 45-65 years who had recovered from COVID-19.

J is TRBJ1-1 and V is TRBV6-5; possible D gene TRBD1, 6 bases. This CDR3 is 14 amino acids long. In germline, CDR1 is MNHEY, CDR2 SVGAGI. Between the trimmed V and J ends, which lost 5 bases and 3 bases, there was a span of 13 bases. CDR3 protein: CASSRVGGYTEAFF. In nucleotides, the CDR3 is TGTGCCAGCAGTCGCGTAGGGGGATACACTGAAGCTTTCTTT.

The gene calls are TRBV6-5 and TRBJ2-7; D is possibly TRBD1 (6 bases). V was shortened by 6 bases and J by 4 bases, with 10 bases between the two germline ends. The germline gives CDR1 MNHEY, CDR2 SVGAGI. The CDR3 sequence is 12 residues long. The chain's CDR3 is CASRGAPYEQYV. CDR3 bases: TGTGCCAGCAGGGGGGCTCCGTACGAGCAGTACGTC.

The chain has TRBV5-4 and TRBJ2-7; D is possibly TRBD2 (5 bases). Germline values: CDR1 SGHNT, CDR2 YYREEE (reference sequence). V lost 5 bases and J 6 bases, leaving 21 bases between the germline ends. This CDR3 spans 15 amino acids. The CDR3 nucleotides read TGTGCCAGCAGTGGCCTCGGGGTAGGGTACGGCGAGCAGTACTTC. Protein: CASSGLGVGYGEQYF.

In DNA form, the CDR3 reads TGTGCCAGCAGCCAGGGGTTCTATGGCTACACCTTC. Translation gives CASSQGFYGYTF. The V and J genes are TRBV6-2 or TRBV6-3 and TRBJ1-2; perhaps TRBD1 as D (6 bases). In germline, CDR1 is MNHEY, CDR2 SVGEGT. The CDR3 is made up of 12 amino acids. Trimming pared 6 bases from V and 4 bases from J, leaving 9 bases between.

J is TRBJ2-5 and V is TRBV5-4; 15 bases match TRBD2. This CDR3 comprises 16 residues. Germline CDR1 SGHNT, CDR2 YYREEE (reference sequence). The ends lost 4 bases at V and 6 bases at J; junction bases unmatched: 7. Here the CDR3 reads CASSAGLAGGLKTQYF. CDR3 in DNA: TGTGCCAGCAGCGCGGGACTAGCGGGGGGCTTGAAGACCCAGTACTTC.

This chain joins TRBV29-1 and TRBJ2-7, with a possible D match to TRBD2 (8 bases). The germline V and J ends were trimmed by 7 bases and 3 bases, with 16 bases remaining between them. The CDR3 has 13 amino acids. CDR1 SQVTM and CDR2 ANQGSEA come from the germline V gene. The CDR3 nucleotides read TGCAGCGCCCGGGAGGGGGCGAGCTACGAGCAGTACTTC. This codes for CSAREGASYEQYF.

The chain recombines TRBV7-9 with TRBJ2-3; weak D call: TRBD1 (5 bases). The germline V and J ends were trimmed by 1 base and 4 bases, with 12 bases remaining between them. The CDR3 runs to 15 residues. Per the germline V gene, CDR1 is SEHNR and CDR2 is FQNEAQ (reference sequence). CDR3 region: CASSLDTGFPDTQYF. The CDR3 bases are TGTGCCAGCAGCTTAGATACAGGTTTTCCAGATACGCAGTATTTT.

CDR3: CASSPETTDTQYF. CDR3 DNA: TGTGCCAGCAGCCCGGAGACCACAGATACGCAGTATTTT. The J gene is TRBJ2-3, the V gene TRBV5-4, with D hard to call. V lost 4 bases, J lost 2 bases, and 8 bases lay in between. This CDR3 is built from 13 residues. Looked up from germline, CDR1 is SGHNT and CDR2 is YYREEE (reference sequence).

The V gene is TRBV4-2, the J gene TRBJ2-7; TRBD2 matches 8 bases. V dropped 1 base and J dropped 2; count of bases not matched to a gene: 13. CDR1 is LGHNA, CDR2 YNFKEQ, per germline. CDR3 length equals 18 residues. DNA of the CDR3: TGTGCCAGCAGCCAAGTCGGGGCCAGCGGGAGTTTCCCCTACGAGCAGTACTTC. Translating it yields CASSQVGASGSFPYEQYF.

The chain couples TRBV5-6 to TRBJ2-7; D is perhaps TRBD1 or TRBD2 (9 bases each). The CDR3 totals 18 residues. Trimming removed 2 bases at V and 6 bases at J, with 27 bases between. CDR1 and CDR2 from the germline V gene are SGHDT and YYEEEE. The DNA for the CDR3 is TGTGCCAGCAGCTTCCGGGACAGGGTCGTGCTAGCGGGAACCGAGCAGTACTTC. It specifies CASSFRDRVVLAGTEQYF.

This clone has more than one count but fewer than ten. The gene calls are TRBV2 and TRBJ2-3; 12 bases map to TRBD2. Looked up from germline, CDR1 is SNHLY and CDR2 is FYNNEI. V shed 5 bases and J 3 bases; nucleotides not matched to a gene: 9. The CDR3 runs 17 residues. DNA for the CDR3: TGTGCCAGCAGTAGAATACCTAGCGGGAGGGCGACAGATACGCAGTATTTT. Its translation: CASSRIPSGRATDTQYF.

The chain recombines TRBV28 with TRBJ1-1; possibly TRBD1 for D (6 bases). The CDR3 contains 14 residues. V gave up 7 bases and J gave up 5 bases, with 17 bases separating them. Germline V CDR1 and CDR2: MDHEN, SYDVKM. The CDR3 is CASIWGGGKTEAFF. The CDR3 DNA reads as TGTGCCAGCATCTGGGGAGGGGGAAAGACTGAAGCTTTCTTT.

The chain carries TRBV5-6 and TRBJ2-2, with 9 bases identical to TRBD1. CDR1 is SGHDT, CDR2 YYEEEE, per germline. The length of the CDR3 is 15 residues. Losses at the gene ends were 4 bases for V and 6 bases for J; bases not matched to a gene: 7. CDR3 sequence reads: CASSPDRGISGELFF. The CDR3 coding sequence is TGTGCCAGCAGCCCGGACAGGGGAATCTCCGGGGAGCTGTTTTTT. Full variable domain (rest looked up from reference TRBV5-6 and TRBJ2-2): DAGVTQSPTHLIKTRGQQVTLRCSPKSGHDTVSWYQQALGQGPQFIFQYYEEEERQRGNFPDRFSGHQFPNYSSELNVNALLLGDSALYLCASSPDRGISGELFFGEGSRLTVL.

The genes are TRBV28 and TRBJ1-4; D unresolved. CDR3 length: 15 residues. Trimming left V 5 bases short and J 2 bases short, with 12 bases between. Germline V gives CDR1 MDHEN, CDR2 SYDVKM. The CDR3 coding sequence is TGTGCCAGCAGTGCCCCTCAGAGGACTAATGAAAAACTGTTTTTT. Protein product: CASSAPQRTNEKLFF.

The V call is TRBV7-6, the J call TRBJ2-3; a weak D match, TRBD2 (5 bases). Germline CDR1 SGHVS, CDR2 FNYEAQ. The CDR3 spans 15 residues. Trimming cost V 0 bases and J 0 bases, with 7 bases left between them. Written as DNA, the CDR3 is TGTGCCAGCAGCTTAGCACGGACTAGCACAGATACGCAGTATTTT. Translated, it gives CASSLARTSTDTQYF.

The V gene is TRBV2, the J gene TRBJ2-1, with 12 bases aligning to TRBD2. CDR1 is SNHLY and CDR2 is FYNNEI in the germline V gene. This CDR3 is built from 14 residues. The J segment lost 8 bases and the V segment lost 8 bases, leaving 7 bases of the junction unmatched. The CDR3 protein is CASGRLAGEYEQFF. The CDR3 bases are TGTGCCAGCGGTAGACTAGCGGGAGAATATGAGCAGTTCTTC.

This sequence joins TRBV7-9 and TRBJ1-5; 8 bases line up with TRBD1. The CDR3 has 15 amino acids. The germline V gene has CDR1 SEHNR and CDR2 FQNEAQ (reference sequence). V was clipped by 1 base and J by 5 bases; unmatched bases: 4. As DNA, the CDR3 is TGTGCCAGCAGCTTAGGGACAGGGCAGGATCAGCCCCAGCATTTT. This translates into CASSLGTGQDQPQHF.

The chain joins TRBV6-6 to TRBJ1-1; D unresolved. Germline V gene lookup returns CDR1 MNHNY and CDR2 SVGAGI (reference sequence). Trimming removed 3 bases from V and 8 bases from J, with 13 bases in between. The CDR3 contains 13 residues. CDR3 DNA sequence: TGTGCCAGCAGTTATAAGAGGGAATTCGAAGCTTTCTTT. As protein: CASSYKREFEAFF.

The V and J genes are TRBV10-2 and TRBJ1-4; TRBD1 matches at 9 bases. Looked up from germline, CDR1 is WSHSY and CDR2 is SAAADI. This CDR3 comprises 15 residues. The trim removed 7 bases at V and 4 bases at J, leaving 7 bases unmatched. Here the CDR3 DNA reads TGCGCCAGCACCTTGGGGACAGGGATTAATGAAAAACTGTTTTTT. This translates into CASTLGTGINEKLFF.

This clone was seen a few times. The rearrangement uses TRBV9 and TRBJ1-2; D call uncertain. V was trimmed by 3 bases and J by 3 bases, leaving 9 bases between them. The CDR3 loop spans 13 amino acids. From germline, CDR1 is SGDLS and CDR2 YYNGEE. The CDR3 region is CASSGSEDYGYTF. The CDR3, as DNA: TGTGCCAGCAGCGGTAGCGAGGACTATGGCTACACCTTC.

J is TRBJ1-4 and V is TRBV5-1, with D perhaps TRBD1 (5 bases). The CDR3 consists of 14 residues. The germline gives CDR1 SGHRS, CDR2 YFSETQ. V was trimmed by 4 bases and J by 6 bases, leaving 13 bases between them. The CDR3: CASSPKTAYEKLFF. The CDR3 DNA sequence: TGCGCCAGCAGCCCTAAGACAGCTTATGAAAAACTGTTTTTT.

V is TRBV7-3 and J is TRBJ1-6; a weak D match, TRBD1 (6 bases). This CDR3 is 15 amino acids long. V was clipped by 5 bases and J by 5 bases, with 13 bases between them. The germline V gene has CDR1 SGHTA and CDR2 FQGTGA. This CDR3 is CASSLQGSNNSPLHF. CDR3 DNA sequence: TGTGCCAGCAGCCTACAGGGTTCCAATAATTCACCCCTCCACTTT.

The rearrangement uses TRBV5-1 and TRBJ2-7; D not certain. The germline V gene has CDR1 SGHRS and CDR2 YFSETQ. This CDR3 contains 13 residues. V shed 0 bases and J shed 5 bases, with 9 bases lying between them. The CDR3 DNA sequence: TGCGCCAGCAGCTTGGGAGTTGTCGACGAGCAGTACTTC. This translates into CASSLGVVDEQYF.

The chain couples TRBV4-3 to TRBJ2-7, with 7 nucleotides matching TRBD2. Germline CDR1 is LGHNA and CDR2 is YSLEER. This CDR3 contains 15 residues. Germline trimming cut 1 base from V and 4 bases from J; bases unmatched to any gene: 7. The CDR3 coding sequence is TGCGCCAGCAGCCAAGTGGCGGGAGTGGGTTACGAGCAGTACTTC. This sequence encodes CASSQVAGVGYEQYF.

The chain recombines TRBV23-1 with TRBJ1-2; D is perhaps TRBD1 (5 bases). TRBV23-1 is flagged as an ORF with uncertain function. V lost 0 bases, J lost 4 bases, and 9 bases lay in between. This CDR3 is 14 amino acids long. The CDR3 DNA is TGCGCCAGCAGTCAATCACAGGCGACCTATGGCTACACCTTC. Amino acid sequence: CASSQSQATYGYTF.

This chain joins TRBV5-1 and TRBJ2-1; 7 bases fit TRBD1. With 4 bases clipped from V and 4 bases from J, the junction kept 8 bases outside the gene matches. Germline lookup yields CDR1 SGHRS and CDR2 YFSETQ. The CDR3 is 15 residues long. Here the CDR3 DNA reads TGCGCCAGCAGCCCGACAGGGCACCAATACAATGAGCAGTTCTTC. As protein: CASSPTGHQYNEQFF. Full variable domain (missing parts from reference TRBV5-1 and TRBJ2-1): KAGVTQTPRYLIKTRGQQVTLSCSPISGHRSVSWYQQTPGQGLQFLFEYFSETQRNKGNFPGRFSGRQFSNSRSEMNVSTLELGDSALYLCASSPTGHQYNEQFFGPGTRLTVL.

The gene calls are TRBV12-3 or TRBV12-4 and TRBJ1-2; D possibly corresponds to TRBD1 (5 bases). CDR3 length: 13 residues. V dropped 3 bases and J dropped 5 bases, with 10 bases sitting between them. The CDR3 bases are TGTGCCAGCAGTTTCGTTCGGGGGTATGGCTACACCTTC. Its protein product is CASSFVRGYGYTF.

The chain links TRBV13 to TRBJ1-4, with D uncertain. V was shortened by 3 bases and J by 8 bases, with 10 bases between the two germline ends. The CDR3 is 13 amino acids. Looked up from germline, CDR1 is PRHDT and CDR2 is FYEKMQ (reference sequence). The CDR3 here is CASSFSAAEKLFF. The DNA of the CDR3 is TGTGCCAGCAGCTTCTCTGCGGCCGAAAAACTGTTTTTT.

V and J are TRBV3-1 (or the pseudogene TRBV3-2) and TRBJ1-2; unclear D gene. V was shortened by 0 bases and J by 4 bases, with 9 bases between the two germline ends. Per the germline V gene, CDR1 is LGHDT and CDR2 is YNNKEL (reference sequence). The CDR3 is 14 amino acids. The CDR3 sequence: CASSQDAGFYGYTF. CDR3 coding DNA: TGTGCCAGCAGCCAAGATGCAGGATTCTATGGCTACACCTTC.

The CDR3 DNA reads as TGTGCCAGCTCACCATCCGTTAGTCTAGTCGCCGGGGAGCTGTTTTTT. This encodes CASSPSVSLVAGELFF. The chain has TRBV18 and TRBJ2-2; D remains unclear. The CDR3 spans 16 residues. The germline CDR1 and CDR2 sequences are KGHSH and LQKENI. The ends were cut back, 2 bases at V and 6 bases at J, with 16 bases in the middle.